Each of the 31 T cell receptor beta chains below was sequenced from the same sample in a study of T cells in Graves' hyperthyroidism and ophthalmopathy. What was amplified from RNA transcripts were TCR beta CDR3 regions. The TCR CDR3 first-round RT-PCR relied on the HTBI primer set. TCRdb itself ran the multiplex PCR reads through MiXCR, one entry per CDR3 protein. The table includes hundreds of thousands of distinct CDR3 sequences, 20% detected once. The sequencing input was blood. Source of these receptors: a man aged 25-40 years with Graves' ophthalmopathy.

The genes are TRBV24-1 and TRBJ2-3; 10 bases agree with TRBD2. The germline V gene has CDR1 KGHDR and CDR2 SFDVKD. The CDR3 loop spans 14 amino acids. The trim removed 9 bases at V and 1 base at J, leaving 3 bases unmatched. This chain's CDR3 is CATSSGSRTDTQYF. DNA for the CDR3: TGTGCCACCTCTAGCGGGAGCCGCACAGATACGCAGTATTTT.

The rearrangement uses TRBV19 and TRBJ2-4; D gene ambiguous. Per germline, CDR1 LNHDA and CDR2 SQIVND (reference sequence). This CDR3 region has 13 residues. The V gene lost 5 bases and the J gene lost 3 bases, with 8 bases spanning the gap. DNA for the CDR3: TGTGCCAGTAGTGAGGCCTACAAAAACATTCAGTACTTC. Translating it yields CASSEAYKNIQYF.

This clonotype was found many times. The chain uses TRBV28 and TRBJ2-5, with D perhaps matching TRBD2 (6 bases). V lost 5 bases and J lost 3, with 31 bases in between. Germline V gives CDR1 MDHEN, CDR2 SYDVKM. This CDR3 has 20 residues. CDR3 nucleotides: TGTGCCAGCAGTCCTAACCCCGCCAGGGTCGGGCTTATAGCGGAAGAGACCCAGTACTTC. This codes for CASSPNPARVGLIAEETQYF.

Ten or more counts support this clonotype. The CDR3 loop is CSASPAGRSRELFF. Written as DNA, the CDR3 is TGCAGTGCTAGCCCAGCGGGTCGATCCCGGGAGCTGTTTTTT. V and J are TRBV20-1 and TRBJ2-2; D possibly corresponds to TRBD2 (6 bases). V was trimmed by 3 bases and J by 9 bases, leaving 17 bases between them. The CDR3 extends over 14 amino acids. Germline V gene sequence: CDR1 DFQATT, CDR2 SNEGSKA (reference sequence).

As for this clonotype: The junction and the germline gene differ at one end; a read error may be behind it. This chain uses TRBV11-2 with TRBJ2-7; D possibly uses TRBD1 or TRBD2 (6 bases each). The V gene's germline CDR1 is SGHAT and CDR2 FQNNGV. The CDR3 loop spans 15 amino acids. CDR3 sequence: CASSLVGGLGYGQYF. The CDR3 DNA reads TGTGCCAGCAGCTTAGTCGGGGGCCTTGGGTACGGGCAGTACTTC.

This chain links TRBV6-1 with TRBJ1-3, with TRBD1 as a possible D gene (6 bases). CDR3 length: 15 amino acids. Germline V lookup: CDR1 MNHNS, CDR2 SASEGT. V lost 6 bases and J lost 1, with 13 bases in between. CDR3 bases: TGTGCCAGCAGACGGGGGGCGGCTTCTGGAAACACCATATATTTT. Protein sequence: CASRRGAASGNTIYF.

The rearrangement joins TRBV12-3 or TRBV12-4 to TRBJ2-7; 7 bases are shared with TRBD1. V was pared by 5 bases and J by 0 bases, with 7 bases of the junction left unmatched. This CDR3 region has 15 residues. Here the CDR3 reads CASSRDSASSYEQYF. The CDR3 DNA sequence: TGTGCCAGCAGTAGGGACAGCGCCAGCTCCTACGAGCAGTACTTC.

CDR3: CASSQAVARYEQYF. CDR3 sequence (DNA): TGCGCCAGCAGCCAAGCAGTCGCCCGCTACGAGCAGTACTTC. This chain links TRBV4-1 with TRBJ2-7; D unresolved. Germline V gene lookup returns CDR1 MGHRA and CDR2 YSYEKL. The ends were cut back, 1 base at V and 3 bases at J, with 10 bases in the middle. CDR3 length: 14 amino acids.

The chain uses TRBV24-1 and TRBJ2-3, with D unclear. Trimming removed 2 bases at V and 1 base at J, with 6 bases between. This CDR3 is built from 14 residues. Germline V gene lookup returns CDR1 KGHDR and CDR2 SFDVKD. The DNA for the CDR3 is TGTGCCACCAGTGATTCCAGCGGCACAGATACGCAGTATTTT. It is translated as CATSDSSGTDTQYF.

Only a few counts were recorded for this clonotype. This chain links TRBV30 with TRBJ1-4; D ambiguous. The germline CDR1 and CDR2 sequences are GTSNPN and SVGIG (reference sequence). The length of the CDR3 is 15 residues. The V end lost 0 bases, the J end lost 0 bases, and 8 bases lay between the germline ends. The CDR3 loop is CAWSVLVSTNEKLFF. The CDR3, as DNA: TGTGCCTGGAGTGTACTTGTTTCAACTAATGAAAAACTGTTTTTT.

Ten or more counts support this clonotype. The CDR3 is CASSPGAGTDEQFF. Written as DNA, the CDR3 is TGTGCCAGCAGCCCGGGGGCGGGAACGGATGAGCAGTTCTTC. This chain joins TRBV7-6 and TRBJ2-1; either TRBD1 or TRBD2 may fit D (6 bases each). This CDR3 has 14 amino acids. Germline V CDR1 and CDR2: SGHVS, FNYEAQ. V dropped 5 bases and J dropped 8 bases, with 16 bases sitting between them.

This clonotype was detected many times. CDR3: CSAPTGDSYEQYF. CDR3 coding DNA: TGCAGTGCTCCGACAGGGGATTCCTACGAGCAGTACTTC. V is TRBV20-1 and J is TRBJ2-7; 8 nucleotides line up with TRBD1. The V gene end was trimmed by 5 bases and the J gene end by 1 base; junction bases not matched to a gene: 4. Per germline, CDR1 DFQATT and CDR2 SNEGSKA (reference sequence). The CDR3 runs to 13 residues.

This clonotype has a count of ten or more. The chain employs TRBV30 and TRBJ1-2; D is undetermined. This CDR3 has 14 residues. The germline V gene has CDR1 GTSNPN and CDR2 SVGIG (reference sequence). V was shortened by 4 bases and J by 2 bases, with 14 bases between the two germline ends. CDR3 residues: CAWIPQTINYGYTF. The CDR3 DNA reads as TGTGCCTGGATCCCCCAGACGATCAACTATGGCTACACCTTC.

V and J are TRBV24-1 and TRBJ2-1; tentatively, D is TRBD2 (7 bases). Deletions cut 2 bases from V and 14 bases from J, with 15 bases between. CDR3 length: 13 residues. Germline V gene lookup returns CDR1 KGHDR and CDR2 SFDVKD. CDR3 sequence (DNA): TGTGCCACCAGTGATTCCGGGGGGCAGGTAGAGTTCTTC. Translation: CATSDSGGQVEFF.

This clonotype was seen repeatedly, ten times or more. The CDR3 spells CASSWGTEQYF. For the CDR3, the DNA is TGTGCCAGCAGCTGGGGGACCGAGCAGTACTTC. The V gene is TRBV11-2, the J gene TRBJ2-7; either TRBD1 or TRBD2 may fit D (5 bases each). CDR1 SGHAT and CDR2 FQNNGV come from the germline V gene. The CDR3 is 11 residues long. Trimming took off 4 bases at V and 6 bases at J, with 7 bases between the two ends. Supplemented by reference TRBV11-2 and TRBJ2-7, the full variable domain reads EAGVAQSPRYKIIEKRQSVAFWCNPISGHATLYWYQQILGQGPKLLIQFQNNGVVDDSQLPKDRFSAERLKGVDSTLKIQPAKLEDSAVYLCASSWGTEQYFGPGTRLTVT.

The chain employs TRBV9 and TRBJ2-1, with 11 nucleotides matching TRBD2. This CDR3 is 13 amino acids long. CDR1 and CDR2 (germline): SGDLS, YYNGEE. After removal of 0 bases from V and 12 bases from J, the junction contained 2 bases not matched to a gene. CDR3: CASSVGLAGGQFF. CDR3 coding DNA: TGTGCCAGCAGCGTAGGGCTAGCGGGAGGGCAGTTCTTC.

The V and J genes are TRBV20-1 and TRBJ1-6; possibly TRBD1 for D (6 bases). Trimming removed 4 bases from V and 10 bases from J, with 17 bases in between. The germline CDR1 and CDR2 sequences are DFQATT and SNEGSKA (reference sequence). The CDR3 length is 14 residues. CDR3 amino acids: CSAMATGVTSPLHF. CDR3 nucleotide sequence: TGCAGTGCTATGGCGACAGGTGTGACCTCACCCCTCCACTTT.

In this sample, this clonotype turned up a few times. The genes are TRBV6-2 or TRBV6-3 and TRBJ2-1; 10 bases are a match to TRBD2. This CDR3 is 17 amino acids long. Germline trimming cut 2 bases from V and 2 bases from J; bases unmatched to any gene: 6. Germline-derived CDR1 and CDR2 are MNHEY and SVGEGT. CDR3 amino acids: CASSYGRTSGPYNEQFF. The CDR3 nucleotides are TGTGCCAGCAGTTACGGGAGGACTAGCGGCCCCTACAATGAGCAGTTCTTC.

This clonotype was found many times. The rearrangement uses TRBV7-8 and TRBJ1-1, with D maybe TRBD1 (5 bases). Germline-derived CDR1 and CDR2 are SGHVS and FQNEAQ. The CDR3 length is 15 residues. V was pared by 1 base and J by 4 bases, with 13 bases between. The CDR3, as DNA: TGTGCCAGCAGCTTAGAAAGGGGCGTGGGCACTGAAGCTTTCTTT. Amino acid sequence: CASSLERGVGTEAFF.

This clonotype has at least ten counts. The chain is built from TRBV2 and TRBJ2-7; D may correspond to TRBD1 or TRBD2 (5 bases each). V gave up 8 bases and J gave up 1 base, with 9 bases separating them. This CDR3 is built from 12 residues. Germline V gives CDR1 SNHLY, CDR2 FYNNEI. The CDR3 nucleotides are TGTGCCAGCGGGGACCATTCCTACGAGCAGTACTTC. It translates to CASGDHSYEQYF.

There are a few counts of this clonotype. V and J are TRBV27 and TRBJ2-1; the D gene is possibly TRBD1 (5 bases). There are 16 residues in the CDR3. V gave up 4 bases and J gave up 5 bases, with 18 bases separating them. Germline V gives CDR1 MNHEY, CDR2 SMNVEV (reference sequence). CDR3 region: CASSSLMGLRDNEQFF. The DNA for the CDR3 is TGTGCCAGCAGTTCTCTTATGGGCCTCAGGGACAATGAGCAGTTCTTC.

The V and J genes are TRBV11-2 and TRBJ2-1; D is uncertain. Germline V lookup: CDR1 SGHAT, CDR2 FQNNGV. V dropped 6 bases and J dropped 0 bases, with 15 bases sitting between them. The CDR3 has 16 amino acids. The chain's CDR3 is CASSYTASSSYNEQFF. In DNA form, the CDR3 reads TGTGCCAGCAGTTACACTGCGTCAAGCTCCTACAATGAGCAGTTCTTC.

The chain links TRBV20-1 to TRBJ2-1; no reliable D call. CDR1 and CDR2 (germline): DFQATT, SNEGSKA (reference sequence). CDR3 length: 14 residues. V was shortened by 0 bases and J by 2 bases, with 8 bases between the two germline ends. In DNA, the CDR3 is TGCAGTGCTAGAGATGTGAGTACCTACAATGAGCAGTTCTTC. Translating it yields CSARDVSTYNEQFF.

This clonotype was seen repeatedly, ten times or more. V usage is TRBV30 and J usage is TRBJ1-2, with TRBD1 as a possible D gene (5 bases). The CDR3 covers 15 residues. With 1 base removed from V and 9 bases from J, the gap between germline ends came to 21 bases. Germline V gene data show CDR1 as GTSNPN and CDR2 as SVGIG (reference sequence). The CDR3 sequence is CAWSDKSTVGRSYTF. CDR3 DNA: TGTGCCTGGAGTGATAAATCTACTGTGGGGCGTAGCTACACCTTC.

The rearrangement joins TRBV18 to TRBJ2-7, with D tentatively TRBD1 (5 bases). V lost 3 bases and J 5 bases, leaving 11 bases between the germline ends. The germline CDR1 and CDR2 sequences are KGHSH and LQKENI. This CDR3 has 13 residues. The CDR3 loop is CASSPGIGDEQYF. The CDR3 DNA is TGTGCCAGCTCACCGGGAATAGGGGACGAGCAGTACTTC. The full variable domain, in which reference TRBV18 and TRBJ2-7 provide the parts outside the CDR3, is NAGVMQNPRHLVRRRGQEARLRCSPMKGHSHVYWYRQLPEEGLKFMVYLQKENIIDESGMPKERFSAEFPKEGPSILRIQQVVRGDSAAYFCASSPGIGDEQYFGPGTRLTVT.

Details on this clonotype: Being one base from a much bigger clone, this may be a read error. The chain couples TRBV11-2 to TRBJ2-3, with D maybe TRBD2 (5 bases). CDR1 is SGHAT, CDR2 FQNNGV, per germline. The CDR3 spans 16 residues. The CDR3 here is CVSSLRIARSTDTQYF. CDR3 nucleotide sequence: TGTGTCAGCAGCTTGAGAATAGCGAGAAGCACAGATACGCAGTATTTT.

This clonotype was recorded many times. The gene calls are TRBV28 and TRBJ1-5; 12 positions agree with TRBD1. There are 17 residues in the CDR3. V lost 6 bases to trimming and J lost 4 bases; unmatched junction nucleotides: 10. In germline, CDR1 is MDHEN, CDR2 SYDVKM. In DNA form, the CDR3 reads TGTGCCAGCAGCCAGGGGGACAGGGGGCCACAAAATCAGCCCCAGCATTTT. Residues: CASSQGDRGPQNQPQHF.

This clonotype was seen a few times. V gene TRBV29-1 combines with J gene TRBJ1-3; D is perhaps TRBD1 (5 bases). The CDR3 spans 17 residues. The germline CDR1 and CDR2 sequences are SQVTM and ANQGSEA. V was shortened by 0 bases and J by 0 bases, with 15 bases between the two germline ends. The CDR3 DNA follows: TGCAGCGTTGAAGATACCAGCTTAAGGGGCTCTGGAAACACCATATATTTT. Translation: CSVEDTSLRGSGNTIYF.

This clonotype was seen a handful of times. This sequence joins TRBV6-6 and TRBJ2-7; the D gene is possibly TRBD1 (6 bases). Trimming cost V 2 bases and J 4 bases, with 12 bases left between them. Germline V gives CDR1 MNHNY, CDR2 SVGAGI (reference sequence). The CDR3 consists of 14 residues. The CDR3 nucleotides are TGTGCCAGCAGTTACGAACAGGGAATATACGAGCAGTACTTC. Amino acid sequence: CASSYEQGIYEQYF.

This clonotype was found many times. The J gene is TRBJ2-1, the V gene TRBV5-1; 10 bases map to TRBD2. CDR3 size: 16 residues. Germline values: CDR1 SGHRS, CDR2 YFSETQ. V trimming: 3 bases; J trimming: 0 bases; junction bases outside the gene matches: 3. The CDR3 DNA reads as TGCGCCAGCAGCTCTAGCGGGAGTGGCTCCTACAATGAGCAGTTCTTC. Protein: CASSSSGSGSYNEQFF.

This clonotype was observed a few times. The chain has TRBV28 and TRBJ1-2, with D perhaps TRBD1 (6 bases). Deletions cut 2 bases from V and 6 bases from J, with 13 bases between. Germline-derived CDR1 and CDR2 are MDHEN and SYDVKM. This CDR3 comprises 14 residues. The CDR3: CASSLLPGGHGYTF. CDR3 DNA: TGTGCCAGCAGTTTACTCCCCGGGGGGCATGGCTACACCTTC.